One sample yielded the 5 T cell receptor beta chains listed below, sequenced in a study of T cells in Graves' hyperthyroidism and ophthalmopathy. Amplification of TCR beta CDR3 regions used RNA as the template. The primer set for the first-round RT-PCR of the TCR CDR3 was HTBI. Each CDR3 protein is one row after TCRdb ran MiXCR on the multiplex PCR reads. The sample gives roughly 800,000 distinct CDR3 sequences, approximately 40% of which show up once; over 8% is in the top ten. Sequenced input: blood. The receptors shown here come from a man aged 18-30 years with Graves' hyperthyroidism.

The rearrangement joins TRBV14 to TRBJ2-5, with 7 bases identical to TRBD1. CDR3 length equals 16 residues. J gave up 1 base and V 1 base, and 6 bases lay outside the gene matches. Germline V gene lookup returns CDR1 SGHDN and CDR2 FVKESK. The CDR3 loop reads CASSQAWGQIQETQYF. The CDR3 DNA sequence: TGTGCCAGCAGCCAAGCATGGGGACAGATCCAAGAGACCCAGTACTTC. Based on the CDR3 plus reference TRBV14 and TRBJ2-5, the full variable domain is EAGVTQFPSHSVIEKGQTVTLRCDPISGHDNLYWYRRVMGKEIKFLLHFVKESKQDESGMPNNRFLAERTGGTYSTLKVQPAELEDSGVYFCASSQAWGQIQETQYFGPGTRLLVL.

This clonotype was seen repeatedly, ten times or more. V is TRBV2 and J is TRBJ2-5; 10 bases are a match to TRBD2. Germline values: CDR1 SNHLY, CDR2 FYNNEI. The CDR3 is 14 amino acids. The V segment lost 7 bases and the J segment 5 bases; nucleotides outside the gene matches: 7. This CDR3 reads CASNHRTSGETQYF. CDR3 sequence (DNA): TGTGCCAGCAACCATCGGACTAGCGGTGAGACCCAGTACTTC.

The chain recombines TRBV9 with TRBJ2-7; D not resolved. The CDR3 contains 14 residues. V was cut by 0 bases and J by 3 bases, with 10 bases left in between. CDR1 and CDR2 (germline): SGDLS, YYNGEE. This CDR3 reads CASSVVAAGYEQYF. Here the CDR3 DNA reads TGTGCCAGCAGCGTAGTTGCTGCTGGCTACGAGCAGTACTTC.

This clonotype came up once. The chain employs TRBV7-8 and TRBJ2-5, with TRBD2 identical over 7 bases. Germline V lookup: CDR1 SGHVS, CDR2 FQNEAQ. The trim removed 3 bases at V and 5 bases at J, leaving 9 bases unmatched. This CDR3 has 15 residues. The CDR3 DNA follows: TGTGCCAGCAGCTTGCGGGGGAGCTGGTTTGAGACCCAGTACTTC. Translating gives CASSLRGSWFETQYF.

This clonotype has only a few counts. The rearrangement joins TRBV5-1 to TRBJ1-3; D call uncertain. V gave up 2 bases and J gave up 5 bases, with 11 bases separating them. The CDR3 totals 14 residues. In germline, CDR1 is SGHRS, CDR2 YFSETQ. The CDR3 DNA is TGCGCCAGCAGCTTTACATCGGAACGAAACACCATATATTTT. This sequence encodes CASSFTSERNTIYF. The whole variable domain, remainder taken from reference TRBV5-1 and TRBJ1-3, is KAGVTQTPRYLIKTRGQQVTLSCSPISGHRSVSWYQQTPGQGLQFLFEYFSETQRNKGNFPGRFSGRQFSNSRSEMNVSTLELGDSALYLCASSFTSERNTIYFGEGSWLTVV.